This is a list of T cell receptor beta chains from one sample in a study of blood T cell repertoires in COVID-19. Clones were sequenced by immunoSEQ multiplex PCR, and TCRdb holds only the in-frame ones, with some missing. The sample lists 110,000 or so clones; 85% were seen once. Sequenced material: peripheral blood. These receptor sequences come from a human donor in a cohort sampled during active COVID-19. Both conserved end residues are part of each CDR3. The D gene is left open where the match is weak. Clone size appears in some rows only: once, few, many, or a class for an expanded clone.

-	-	TRBV28	TRBJ1-1	CASRFWRQKDTEAFF	TGTGCCAGCAGGTTCTGGAGGCAGAAAGACACTGAAGCTTTCTTT
-	TRBD1	TRBV2	TRBJ2-5	CASSLDRGQETQYF	TGTGCCAGCAGCTTGGACAGGGGGCAAGAGACCCAGTACTTC
-	-	TRBV3-1/TRBV3-2	TRBJ1-6	CASSQVSDYSPLHF	TGTGCCAGCAGCCAAGTGTCAGATTATTCACCCCTCCACTTT
-	TRBD2	TRBV6-2/TRBV6-3	TRBJ2-7	CASSTGGALPSYEQYF	TGTGCCAGCAGTACGGGGGGGGCCTTACCCTCCTACGAGCAGTACTTC
-	-	TRBV12-3/TRBV12-4	TRBJ1-1	CASSFGDTAFF	TGTGCCAGCAGTTTTGGGGACACCGCTTTCTTT
-	-	TRBV20-1	TRBJ1-1	CSASGDNRHEAFF	TGCAGTGCTAGTGGGGACAACCGGCATGAAGCTTTCTTT
once	TRBD2	TRBV5-6	TRBJ2-3	CASSLVQLARDTQYF	TGTGCCAGCAGCTTGGTCCAACTAGCGCGTGATACGCAGTATTTT
once	-	TRBV4-3	TRBJ2-1	CASSDRRNEQFF	TGCGCCAGCAGCGACAGGCGGAATGAGCAGTTCTTC
-	TRBD1	TRBV5-8	TRBJ1-5	CASSRRDRGAQPQHF	TGTGCCAGCAGCCGCCGCGACAGGGGTGCTCAGCCCCAGCATTTT
-	-	TRBV7-8	TRBJ2-3	CASSLDRHTDTQYF	TGTGCCAGCAGCTTAGACAGACACACAGATACGCAGTATTTT